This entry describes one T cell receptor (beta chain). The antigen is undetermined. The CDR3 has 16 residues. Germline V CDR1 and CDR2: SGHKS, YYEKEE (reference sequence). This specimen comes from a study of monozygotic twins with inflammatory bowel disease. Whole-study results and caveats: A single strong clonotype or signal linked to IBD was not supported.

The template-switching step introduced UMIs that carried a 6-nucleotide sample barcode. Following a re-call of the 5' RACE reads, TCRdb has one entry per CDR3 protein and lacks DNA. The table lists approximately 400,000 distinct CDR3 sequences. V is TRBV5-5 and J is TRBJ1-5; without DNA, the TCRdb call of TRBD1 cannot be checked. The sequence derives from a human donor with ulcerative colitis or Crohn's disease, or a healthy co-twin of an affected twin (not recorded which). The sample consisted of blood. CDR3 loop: CASSPTASNSNQPQHF.